One sample yielded the 8 T cell receptor beta chains listed below, sequenced in a study of CD8 T cells in Susac syndrome. With random hexamers, reverse transcription was performed on roughly 0.5 to 1 ug of RNA. One entry per CDR3 protein results from TCRdb running MiXCR on the immunoSEQ multiplex PCR reads. The sample lists some 150,000 distinct CDR3 sequences, roughly 95% occurring once. Sequencing was done on a sample of CD4+ T cells from PBMCs. These receptors all come from a human donor in good health.

This CDR3 is CAIGTGRGFGEQYF. The DNA of the CDR3 is TGTGCCATCGGCACGGGCAGGGGGTTTGGCGAGCAGTACTTC. The J gene is TRBJ2-7, the V gene TRBV10-3, with TRBD1 matching 7 bases. With 8 bases clipped from V and 6 bases from J, the junction kept 13 bases outside the gene matches. The CDR3 loop spans 14 amino acids. In germline, CDR1 is ENHRY, CDR2 SYGVKD.

The chain recombines TRBV29-1 with TRBJ2-5; D call uncertain. Germline CDR1 and CDR2: SQVTM and ANQGSEA. The CDR3 is made up of 11 amino acids. Trimming left V 5 bases short and J 0 bases short, with 4 bases between. The CDR3 loop reads CSVSNQETQYF. The CDR3 DNA sequence: TGCAGCGTTTCTAACCAAGAGACCCAGTACTTC.

The gene calls are TRBV20-1 and TRBJ2-2; 7 bases agree with TRBD1. The germline gives CDR1 DFQATT, CDR2 SNEGSKA (reference sequence). The CDR3 is 14 amino acids. V was pared by 2 bases and J by 6 bases, with 6 bases of the junction left unmatched. The CDR3 region is CSARIDRAAGELFF. In nucleotides, the CDR3 is TGCAGTGCTAGAATAGACAGGGCGGCCGGGGAGCTGTTTTTT.

V gene TRBV18 combines with J gene TRBJ2-2; no definite D call. The CDR3 loop spans 14 amino acids. Looked up from germline, CDR1 is KGHSH and CDR2 is LQKENI. Trimming removed 2 bases from V and 6 bases from J, with 10 bases in between. The CDR3 region has the DNA TGTGCCAGCTCACCAGCGGCACCATCCGGGGAGCTGTTTTTT. Protein sequence: CASSPAAPSGELFF.

The J gene is TRBJ2-5, the V gene TRBV6-1; 7 nucleotides line up with TRBD2. Germline V gene data show CDR1 as MNHNS and CDR2 as SASEGT. The CDR3 is 16 amino acids. V was pared by 6 bases and J by 5 bases, with 15 bases of the junction left unmatched. Written as DNA, the CDR3 is TGTGCCAGCAGCCTAGGTCGTTGGGGGGGTGCGGAGACCCAGTACTTC. Protein sequence: CASSLGRWGGAETQYF.

V gene TRBV12-3 or TRBV12-4 combines with J gene TRBJ2-5; no clear D gene. Deletions cut 3 bases from V and 4 bases from J, with 6 bases between. This CDR3 has 12 residues. The CDR3 loop is CASSFLIETQYF. In DNA form, the CDR3 reads TGTGCCAGCAGTTTTCTAATAGAGACCCAGTACTTC.

V usage is TRBV7-2 and J usage is TRBJ2-5; TRBD1 might be the D (6 bases). This CDR3 is 14 amino acids long. From germline, CDR1 is SGHTA and CDR2 FQGNSA. Trimming removed 5 bases at V and 5 bases at J, with 15 bases between. Here the CDR3 DNA reads TGTGCCAGCAGCCCCGAAGACAGGAGGGAGACCCAGTACTTC. This gives the protein CASSPEDRRETQYF.

The chain employs TRBV12-3 or TRBV12-4 and TRBJ2-5, with 7 nucleotides matching TRBD1. J lost 5 bases, V lost 2 bases, and 5 bases had no gene match. The CDR3 contains 14 residues. CDR3 sequence (DNA): TGTGCCAGCAGTTTAACGGGACAGATGGAGACCCAGTACTTC. Translated, it gives CASSLTGQMETQYF.